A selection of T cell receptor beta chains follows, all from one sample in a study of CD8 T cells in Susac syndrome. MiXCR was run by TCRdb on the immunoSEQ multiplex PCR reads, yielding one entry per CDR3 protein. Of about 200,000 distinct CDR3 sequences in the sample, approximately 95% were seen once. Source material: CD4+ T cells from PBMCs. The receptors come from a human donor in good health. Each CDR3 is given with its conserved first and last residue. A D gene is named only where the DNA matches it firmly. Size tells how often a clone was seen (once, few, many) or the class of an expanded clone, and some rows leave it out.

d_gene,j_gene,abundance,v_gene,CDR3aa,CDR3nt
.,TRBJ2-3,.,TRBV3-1,CASSQTTGQYF,TGTGCCAGCAGCCAAACTACGGGGCAGTATTTT
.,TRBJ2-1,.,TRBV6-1,CASSDTARSFIDEQFF,TGTGCCAGCAGTGACACAGCTAGATCTTTCATCGATGAGCAGTTCTTC
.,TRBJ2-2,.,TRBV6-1,CASREAPNTGELFF,TGTGCCAGCAGGGAAGCTCCGAACACCGGGGAGCTGTTTTTT
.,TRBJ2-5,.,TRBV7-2,CASSFGEKETQYF,TGTGCCAGCAGCTTCGGGGAGAAAGAGACCCAGTACTTC
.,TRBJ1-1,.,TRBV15,CATSRDWGARNTEAFF,TGTGCCACCAGCAGAGATTGGGGGGCGCGGAACACTGAAGCTTTCTTT
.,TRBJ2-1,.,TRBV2,CASSERDEQFF,TGTGCCAGCAGTGAAAGGGATGAGCAGTTCTTC
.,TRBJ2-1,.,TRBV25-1,CASSEEGSYNEQFF,TGTGCCAGCAGTGAGGAGGGGTCCTACAATGAGCAGTTCTTC
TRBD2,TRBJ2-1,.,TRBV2,CASSEGLADWYEQFF,TGTGCCAGCAGCGAGGGACTAGCGGACTGGTATGAGCAGTTCTTC
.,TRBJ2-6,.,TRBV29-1,CSVGVGSGANVLTF,TGCAGCGTTGGGGTTGGCTCTGGGGCCAACGTCCTGACTTTC
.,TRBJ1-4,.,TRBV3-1,CASSQEQKLFF,TGTGCCAGCAGCCAAGAACAAAAACTGTTTTTT
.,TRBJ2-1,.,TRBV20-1,CSARDVRGSYNEQFF,TGCAGTGCTAGAGATGTTAGGGGCTCTTACAATGAGCAGTTCTTC
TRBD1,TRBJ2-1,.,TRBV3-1,CASSSRSLTGGYNEQFF,TGTGCCAGCAGCTCCCGATCCCTGACAGGGGGCTACAATGAGCAGTTCTTC
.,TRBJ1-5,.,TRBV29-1,CSVGNRDNPQHF,TGCAGCGTTGGCAACCGGGACAACCCCCAGCATTTT
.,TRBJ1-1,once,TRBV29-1,CSVHQEIMNTEAFF,TGCAGCGTTCACCAGGAGATCATGAACACTGAAGCTTTCTTT
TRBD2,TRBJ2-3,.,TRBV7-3,CASSSTSADTDTQYF,TGTGCCAGCAGCTCCACTAGCGCAGACACAGATACGCAGTATTTT
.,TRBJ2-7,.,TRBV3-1,CASSQVGVSYEQYF,TGTGCCAGCAGCCAAGTGGGGGTCTCCTACGAGCAGTACTTC
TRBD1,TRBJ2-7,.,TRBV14,CASSLYRGTYEQYF,TGTGCCAGCAGCCTCTACAGGGGGACCTACGAGCAGTACTTC
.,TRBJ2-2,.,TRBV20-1,CSARIGVVPTGELFF,TGCAGTGCTAGGATTGGGGTGGTCCCTACCGGGGAGCTGTTTTTT
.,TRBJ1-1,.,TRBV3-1,CASSQEWQGEEAFF,TGTGCCAGCAGCCAAGAGTGGCAGGGTGAAGAAGCTTTCTTT
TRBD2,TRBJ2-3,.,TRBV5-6,CASSTLAGGDTQYF,TGTGCCAGCAGCACACTAGCGGGGGGAGATACGCAGTATTTT
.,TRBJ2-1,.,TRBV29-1,CSVEGLGANEQFF,TGCAGCGTTGAAGGACTAGGGGCCAATGAGCAGTTCTTC
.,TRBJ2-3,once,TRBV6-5,CASSFRRTDTQYF,TGTGCCAGCAGTTTCAGACGGACAGATACGCAGTATTTT
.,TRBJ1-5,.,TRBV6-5,CASSYDSNQPQHF,TGTGCCAGCAGTTACGACTCGAATCAGCCCCAGCATTTT
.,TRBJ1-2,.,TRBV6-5,CASVRAALGGYTF,TGTGCCAGCGTGCGGGCAGCGTTGGGAGGCTACACCTTC
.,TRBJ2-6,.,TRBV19,CASTRNGLISGANVLTF,TGTGCCAGTACGCGTAACGGACTCATCTCTGGGGCCAACGTCCTGACTTTC
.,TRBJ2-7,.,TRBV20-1,CSAIEQAAYEQYF,TGCAGTGCTATTGAACAGGCGGCCTACGAGCAGTACTTC
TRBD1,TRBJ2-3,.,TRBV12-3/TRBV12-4,CASRTGVHPSTDTQYF,TGTGCCAGCAGGACAGGGGTCCATCCTAGCACAGATACGCAGTATTTT
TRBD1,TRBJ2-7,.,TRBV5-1,CASSAGTAYEQYF,TGCGCCAGCAGCGCCGGGACAGCCTACGAGCAGTACTTC
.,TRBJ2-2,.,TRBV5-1,CASSFGENTGELFF,TGCGCCAGCAGCTTCGGGGAGAACACCGGGGAGCTGTTTTTT
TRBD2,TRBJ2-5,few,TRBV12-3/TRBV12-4,CASSPRGRQETQYF,TGTGCCAGCAGTCCTCGCGGGAGGCAAGAGACCCAGTACTTC
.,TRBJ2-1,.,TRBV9,CASSVEPGIGEQFF,TGTGCCAGCAGCGTAGAGCCGGGAATCGGCGAGCAGTTCTTC